A single sample is the source of the 15 T cell receptor beta chains below, sequenced in a study of read filtering for tumor transcriptome and immune sequencing. The library was built from about 400 ng RNA with molecular barcoded adaptors for alpha/delta and beta/gamma chains. TCRdb used MiXCR to reprocess the reads, holding one entry per CDR3 protein. The sample gives 50,000 to 65,000 distinct CDR3 sequences, roughly 19% of which show up once; about a tenth is in the top ten. The sequenced sample was a population of CD138-negative cells sorted from bone marrow. Every receptor here comes from a donor at least 40 years old with multiple myeloma.

This chain joins TRBV6-2 or TRBV6-3 and TRBJ2-1; TRBD2 agrees at 9 bases. The trim removed 6 bases at V and 3 bases at J, leaving 6 bases unmatched. The CDR3 is 15 amino acids. CDR1 is MNHEY and CDR2 is SVGEGT in the germline V gene. CDR3 DNA: TGTGCCAGCAGATCCTGGACTAGCGTCTACAATGAGCAGTTCTTC. Translated: CASRSWTSVYNEQFF.

This clonotype was recorded at least ten times. The chain has TRBV5-1 and TRBJ2-7, with D possibly matching TRBD2 (6 bases). This CDR3 is built from 16 residues. Germline values: CDR1 SGHRS, CDR2 YFSETQ. The ends were cut back, 0 bases at V and 6 bases at J, with 19 bases in the middle. The CDR3 DNA reads as TGCGCCAGCAGCTTGGCCTCTGCGACTAGATCGCGCGAGCAGTACTTC. As protein: CASSLASATRSREQYF.

The J gene is TRBJ1-5, the V gene TRBV6-2 or TRBV6-3, with D perhaps matching TRBD1 (5 bases). V lost 8 bases, J lost 0 bases, and 14 bases lay in between. Germline V gene lookup returns CDR1 MNHEY and CDR2 SVGEGT. This CDR3 is 15 amino acids long. CDR3 coding DNA: TGTGCCAGCTGGCGCGGGGGGGATAGCAATCAGCCCCAGCATTTT. The encoded protein is CASWRGGDSNQPQHF.

This clonotype appeared a few times. This rearrangement joins TRBV29-1 to TRBJ1-5; a weak D match, TRBD1 (5 bases). CDR3 length equals 13 residues. V was clipped by 6 bases and J by 3 bases, with 12 bases between them. Per the germline V gene, CDR1 is SQVTM and CDR2 is ANQGSEA. The CDR3 loop is CSVTWGINQPQHF. The CDR3, as DNA: TGCAGCGTCACTTGGGGGATCAATCAGCCCCAGCATTTT. The entire variable domain, with the rest obtained from reference TRBV29-1 and TRBJ1-5, is as follows: SAVISQKPSRDICQRGTSLTIQCQVDSQVTMMFWYRQQPGQSLTLIATANQGSEATYESGFVIDKFPISRPNLTFSTLTVSNMSPEDSSIYLCSVTWGINQPQHFGDGTRLSIL.

This clonotype was recorded at least ten times. V and J are TRBV20-1 and TRBJ1-1, with no clear D. In germline, CDR1 is DFQATT, CDR2 SNEGSKA (reference sequence). Trimming shortened V by 1 base and J by 0 bases, and 9 bases separated the two germline ends. The CDR3 is made up of 14 amino acids. As DNA, the CDR3 is TGCAGTGCTAGAGTGGGCACAATGAACACTGAAGCTTTCTTT. This sequence encodes CSARVGTMNTEAFF.

In regard to this clonotype: With only one base between it and a far larger clone, this is likely a read error. This sequence joins TRBV7-6 and TRBJ2-7; 10 nucleotides agree with TRBD2. CDR3 length equals 15 residues. The germline V gene encodes CDR1 SGHVS and CDR2 FNYEAQ. CDR3 bases: TGTGCCAGCGGCTTAGCGGGAGGTGCCACCTACGAGCAGTACTTC. It specifies CASGLAGGATYEQYF.

This clonotype was counted ten times or more. The V call is TRBV30, the J call TRBJ2-5; the D is unclear. V was cut by 0 bases and J by 5 bases, with 10 bases left in between. Germline-derived CDR1 and CDR2 are GTSNPN and SVGIG (reference sequence). The CDR3 is 13 amino acids. The CDR3 loop reads CAWSVSRLETQYF. The CDR3 region has the DNA TGTGCCTGGAGTGTATCACGCCTGGAGACCCAGTACTTC.

In regard to this clonotype: A far more abundant clone sits one base away, making this likely a read error. The chain employs TRBV29-1 and TRBJ1-4; TRBD2 matches at 11 bases. The assigned J gene may be wrong: the sequence end matches TRBJ2-3 better. Germline values: CDR1 SQVTM, CDR2 ANQGSEA. The CDR3 has 15 residues. The CDR3 is CSVAPTSGEGDAQYF. The CDR3 nucleotides are TGCAGCGTTGCCCCGACTAGCGGGGAGGGTGATGCGCAGTATTTT.

In its sample, this clonotype ranks as medium-sized. V usage is TRBV28 and J usage is TRBJ2-1; 11 bases map to TRBD1. The V segment lost 6 bases and the J segment 4 bases; nucleotides outside the gene matches: 5. The CDR3 has 15 residues. Germline assignment: CDR1 MDHEN and CDR2 SYDVKM. CDR3: CASSSGTGGYNEQFF. As DNA, the CDR3 is TGTGCCAGCAGCTCCGGGACAGGGGGGTACAATGAGCAGTTCTTC.

This clonotype was detected many times. This chain links TRBV7-2 with TRBJ1-5; possibly TRBD1 for D (6 bases). Trimming left V 0 bases short and J 2 bases short, with 14 bases between. Germline assignment: CDR1 SGHTA and CDR2 FQGNSA. The CDR3 is 17 amino acids. CDR3 amino acids: CASSLAITGSGNQPQHF. The CDR3 DNA reads as TGTGCCAGCAGCTTAGCAATTACAGGGAGTGGCAATCAGCCCCAGCATTTT.

The rearrangement uses TRBV5-4 and TRBJ2-5, with 7 bases aligning to TRBD1. The CDR3 has 15 residues. Germline CDR1 is SGHNT and CDR2 is YYREEE (reference sequence). V shed 4 bases and J 5 bases; nucleotides not matched to a gene: 11. In DNA form, the CDR3 reads TGTGCCAGCAGCCGAGGTACAGGGGTTGAGGAGACCCAGTACTTC. Protein: CASSRGTGVEETQYF.

This clonotype was observed once. This could be a read error, since a much larger clone is one nucleotide away. This is likely a read error, given that the CDR3 carries no conserved phenylalanine or tryptophan at its end. The V call is TRBV20-1, the J call TRBJ1-1, with D unclear. CDR1 and CDR2 (germline): DFQATT, SNEGSKA (reference sequence). The CDR3 sequence is 14 residues long. V lost 4 bases and J 0 bases, leaving 12 bases between the germline ends. The CDR3 reads CSATRLDMNTEAFS. CDR3 in DNA: TGCAGTGCTACCCGGTTGGATATGAACACTGAAGCTTTCTCT.

This clonotype was counted ten times or more. This CDR3 reads CASSLEPGTGGEAFF. The CDR3 bases are TGTGCCAGCAGCTTAGAGCCCGGGACAGGGGGTGAAGCTTTCTTT. The V call is TRBV11-2, the J call TRBJ1-1; 11 bases fit TRBD1. The germline gives CDR1 SGHAT, CDR2 FQNNGV. Trimming removed 0 bases from V and 7 bases from J; junction bases left unmatched: 4. The CDR3 is 15 residues long.

The rearrangement uses TRBV20-1 and TRBJ2-4; 7 positions agree with TRBD2. CDR1 is DFQATT and CDR2 is SNEGSKA in the germline V gene (reference sequence). CDR3 length: 16 amino acids. The trim removed 4 bases at V and 0 bases at J, leaving 9 bases unmatched. CDR3 protein: CSAKTSSGLAKNIQYF. Here the CDR3 DNA reads TGCAGTGCTAAGACCTCTAGCGGATTAGCCAAAAACATTCAGTACTTC.

This clonotype showed up many times. The gene calls are TRBV7-2 and TRBJ2-2; no clear D gene. CDR3 length: 14 amino acids. Looked up from germline, CDR1 is SGHTA and CDR2 is FQGNSA. Between the trimmed V and J ends, which lost 5 bases and 3 bases, there was a span of 10 bases. In DNA form, the CDR3 reads TGTGCCAGCAGCCCCGGACGACACACCGGGGAGCTGTTTTTT. It yields the protein CASSPGRHTGELFF. Combining the CDR3 with reference TRBV7-2 and TRBJ2-2 gives the whole variable domain GAGVSQSPSNKVTEKGKDVELRCDPISGHTALYWYRQSLGQGLEFLIYFQGNSAPDKSGLPSDRFSAERTGGSVSTLTIQRTQQEDSAVYLCASSPGRHTGELFFGEGSRLTVL.